The text below deals with one T cell receptor beta chain. Its antigen is not known. Germline CDR1 is MGHRA and CDR2 is YSYEKL. The CDR3 totals 16 residues. V shed 1 base, J shed 1 base, and the junction held 1 base outside the gene matches. The data originate from a study of T cell responses to AZD1222 COVID-19 vaccine. On the study more broadly: Second-dose timings of about 4 or about 12 weeks were pooled. Whole-study results and caveats: All repertoire sampling was performed exclusively after the peak T cell response. Mostly white British, mostly female donors; authors suggested clonal diversity may be underestimated. Following two doses of AZD1222, Spike-specific TCR breadth and depth rose.

Some clones are missing from TCRdb's copy, which holds only in-frame ones; the method was immunoSEQ multiplex PCR. In the table there are roughly 100,000 clones, 80% to 95% of which are singletons. The rearrangement uses TRBV4-1 and TRBJ2-4, with 10 bases fitting TRBD1. The sequence derives from an adult in good health. Sequenced material: peripheral blood, taken on day 0 of AZD1222 vaccination. CDR3 bases: TGCGCCAGCAGCCAAGGACAGGGGGCGGCCAAAAACATTCAGTACTTC. Its protein product is CASSQGQGAAKNIQYF.